This is a list of T cell receptor beta chains from one sample in a study of blood T cells in healthy people across ages. In TCRdb, the 5' RACE reads were re-called with MiXCR into one record per CDR3 protein. The sample has about 1.4 million distinct CDR3 sequences; roughly 59% are singletons. The sequenced sample consisted of blood. The receptors here all came from a man aged 18 to 30 in good health. CDR3s include the opening cysteine and the closing phenylalanine or tryptophan.

j_call	v_call	cdr3_aa
TRBJ2-1	TRBV5-1	CASSSPRGTSGTNEQFF
TRBJ1-1	TRBV27	CASRHVDREAAFF
TRBJ2-7	TRBV10-3	CATSSDKDYEQYF
-	TRBV20-1	CSARVRWRKTQYF
TRBJ2-1	TRBV2	CASNTGTVYNEQFF
-	TRBV27	CASSYGGQVYEQYF
TRBJ1-1	TRBV5-1	CASSRSRDIPEEAFF
-	TRBV20-1	CSLGPPRREQYF
TRBJ2-7	TRBV6-5	CASSYGSFRQSEQYF
TRBJ1-2	TRBV3-1	CATNAGNWGYTF
TRBJ2-1	TRBV10-3	CAISPVNNEQFF
TRBJ2-1	TRBV2	CATGSDNEQFF
TRBJ1-2	TRBV5-1	CASMEGLTSGYTF
TRBJ2-4	TRBV28	CASGTGPLKQYF
TRBJ2-1	TRBV27	CASSVGFGLADNNEQFF
TRBJ2-1	TRBV20-1	CSARDPMREQFF
TRBJ2-7	TRBV20-1	CSAKGTGGYEQYF
-	TRBV10-2	CASREFGTGTYEQYF
TRBJ2-7	TRBV27	CASSLYARSGYEQYF
TRBJ1-6	TRBV29-1	CSVGPGGDSPLHF
TRBJ1-4	TRBV29-1	CSVFTGAEANEKLFF
TRBJ2-1	TRBV6-4	CASSETAGETSEQFF
TRBJ1-2	TRBV4-3	CASSQVGSGSFYGYTF
TRBJ2-3	TRBV12-3/TRBV12-4	CAVRGSTDTQYF
TRBJ1-4	TRBV12-3/TRBV12-4	CASSLGGTNEKLFF
-	TRBV9	CASGTSGPYNEQYF
TRBJ2-1	TRBV6-5	CASSRLGTHNEQFF
TRBJ2-7	TRBV4-1	CASSPGQTPYEQYF
TRBJ2-5	TRBV20-1	CSARGREQETQYF
TRBJ1-2	TRBV4-1	CASSQVGRSLYGYTF
TRBJ1-1	TRBV6-1	CASSGTDGLNTEAFF
TRBJ2-1	TRBV3-1	CASSQLGLASYNEQFF
TRBJ2-2	TRBV7-9	CASSLRWNTGELFF
TRBJ2-7	TRBV29-1	CSVEDGRSYEQYF
TRBJ1-2	TRBV7-9	CASSLGQGEGYTF
TRBJ1-2	TRBV5-1	CASSLLAGTNYGYTF
TRBJ2-1	TRBV6-5	CASSLDIRSYNEQFF
TRBJ2-1	TRBV6-2/TRBV6-3	CASSYASFPTSGGPNEQFF
TRBJ2-4	TRBV27	CASRALREGWEQYF
TRBJ2-5	TRBV5-4	CASSPVGDLQETQYF
TRBJ2-1	TRBV3-1	CASSQDLATTDNEQFF
TRBJ2-7	TRBV7-9	CASSLEGGSSEQYF
TRBJ1-4	TRBV10-3	CAISDADTRGEKLFF